Below, 28 T cell receptor beta chains from the same sample are listed, as sequenced in a study of human T cells and chemical hapten exposure. TCRdb re-derived calls from the RACE reads in MiXCR, one entry per CDR3 protein. The profile shows approximately 120,000 distinct CDR3 sequences, 9% to 9.5% of them singletons. Stated time point: patch test 2, 6 weeks after DPC sensitization. Regarding treatment: therapeutic diphenylcyclopropenone sensitization with weekly scalp DPC. The starting material was whole blood, obtained in connection with sensitization to the hapten diphenylcyclopropenone (DPC). These receptors came from a woman in her thirties or forties with alopecia areata. Some clones in this sample may be carry-over from other donors' samples.

The table lists this clonotype with many counts. The chain recombines TRBV29-1 with TRBJ1-1; D is possibly TRBD1 (5 bases). The CDR3 runs 12 residues. Trimming pared 5 bases from V and 4 bases from J, leaving 11 bases between. Germline loops: CDR1 SQVTM, CDR2 ANQGSEA. The CDR3 region is CSVWDYATEAFF. CDR3 nucleotides: TGCAGCGTTTGGGACTACGCCACTGAAGCTTTCTTT. Based on the CDR3 plus reference TRBV29-1 and TRBJ1-1, the full variable domain is SAVISQKPSRDICQRGTSLTIQCQVDSQVTMMFWYRQQPGQSLTLIATANQGSEATYESGFVIDKFPISRPNLTFSTLTVSNMSPEDSSIYLCSVWDYATEAFFGQGTRLTVV.

This clonotype was detected a few times. This sequence joins TRBV7-2 and TRBJ2-5; D call uncertain. CDR3 length: 14 amino acids. V shed 3 bases and J shed 4 bases, with 12 bases lying between them. Looked up from germline, CDR1 is SGHTA and CDR2 is FQGNSA. The CDR3: CASSFARAPETQYF. In DNA, the CDR3 is TGTGCCAGCAGCTTTGCCCGGGCCCCAGAGACCCAGTACTTC.

This clonotype has a handful of counts. The V and J genes are TRBV7-2 and TRBJ2-1; TRBD1 or TRBD2 may be the D gene (5 bases each). The CDR3 has 13 residues. CDR1 and CDR2 (germline): SGHTA, FQGNSA. Trimming took 5 bases from V and 8 from J, leaving 13 bases between them. The CDR3 spells CASSPGPWDEQFF. CDR3 coding DNA: TGTGCCAGCAGCCCGGGACCGTGGGATGAGCAGTTCTTC.

This clonotype has ten or more counts. The V gene is TRBV25-1, the J gene TRBJ1-1, with D maybe TRBD1 (5 bases). CDR3 length equals 13 residues. With 0 bases removed from V and 5 bases from J, the gap between germline ends came to 7 bases. CDR1 and CDR2 from the germline V gene are MGHDK and SYGVNS. CDR3 DNA sequence: TGTGCCAGCAGTGAATATGGGGGGACTGAAGCTTTCTTT. It translates to CASSEYGGTEAFF.

This clonotype was counted at least ten times. V is TRBV12-3 or TRBV12-4 and J is TRBJ1-1, with D tentatively TRBD1 (5 bases). V was cut by 7 bases and J by 2 bases, with 14 bases left in between. The CDR3 is made up of 14 amino acids. CDR3 sequence: CASTQTVPNTEAFF. The DNA for the CDR3 is TGTGCCAGCACCCAGACAGTACCTAACACTGAAGCTTTCTTT.

Turning to this clonotype: A much larger clone sits a single nucleotide away, making a read error possible. The V and J genes are TRBV12-3 or TRBV12-4 and TRBJ2-1; 8 bases fit TRBD2. The CDR3 runs to 15 residues. In DNA, the CDR3 is TGTGCCAGCAGTTTAGAATTAGCGGGATACAATGATCAGTTCTTC. Its protein is CASSLELAGYNDQFF.

In its sample, this clonotype was seen a few times. V and J are TRBV4-1 and TRBJ1-1, with D possibly TRBD1 on 5 matching bases. The V gene's germline CDR1 is MGHRA and CDR2 YSYEKL. The CDR3 length is 15 residues. Deletions cut 0 bases from V and 5 bases from J, with 13 bases between. CDR3 amino acids: CASSQDVREDTEAFF. The CDR3 DNA sequence: TGCGCCAGCAGCCAAGATGTCAGGGAGGATACTGAAGCTTTCTTT.

There are a few counts of this clonotype. The chain links TRBV7-9 to TRBJ2-7; tentatively, D is TRBD2 (6 bases). Deletions cut 5 bases from V and 11 bases from J, with 19 bases between. The CDR3 extends over 13 amino acids. Germline CDR1 and CDR2: SEHNR and FQNEAQ (reference sequence). The CDR3 spells CASSPFGTGREYF. CDR3 bases: TGTGCCAGCAGCCCGTTTGGGACCGGGAGAGAGTACTTC.

CDR3 coding DNA: TGCAGTGCTAGCAGGGAAACAGATACGCAGTATTTT. Its translation is CSASRETDTQYF. The rearrangement links TRBV20-1 to TRBJ2-3; TRBD1 might be the D (5 bases). CDR1 is DFQATT, CDR2 SNEGSKA, per germline (reference sequence). The CDR3 totals 12 residues. The germline V and J ends were trimmed by 3 bases and 3 bases, with 7 bases remaining between them.

This clonotype was observed many times. The chain joins TRBV6-5 to TRBJ2-5; D is unclear. The CDR3 length is 14 residues. From germline, CDR1 is MNHEY and CDR2 SVGAGI. V shed 6 bases and J shed 2 bases, with 13 bases lying between them. CDR3 residues: CASSRTARQETQYF. The CDR3 bases are TGTGCCAGCAGCCGGACGGCCAGACAAGAGACCCAGTACTTC.

This clonotype was recorded a few times. The chain employs TRBV7-3 and TRBJ1-1; no firm D call. The CDR3 is 13 amino acids. Trimming left V 4 bases short and J 4 bases short, with 10 bases between. Germline-derived CDR1 and CDR2 are SGHTA and FQGTGA. In DNA, the CDR3 is TGTGCCAGCAGCTCGACACCGGGCACTGAAGCTTTCTTT. Translating gives CASSSTPGTEAFF. The complete variable domain, with remaining parts taken from reference TRBV7-3 and TRBJ1-1, reads GAGVSQTPSNKVTEKGKYVELRCDPISGHTALYWYRQSLGQGPEFLIYFQGTGAADDSGLPNDRFFAVRPEGSVSTLKIQRTERGDSAVYLCASSSTPGTEAFFGQGTRLTVV.

About this clonotype: A much larger clone differs by one base, so this may be a read error. The chain recombines TRBV6-5 with TRBJ2-5; 12 nucleotides line up with TRBD2. After removal of 6 bases from V and 8 bases from J, the junction contained 10 bases not matched to a gene. The germline CDR1 and CDR2 sequences are MNHEY and SVGAGI. This CDR3 has 15 residues. The DNA for the CDR3 is TGTGCCAGCAGCCACCTGACTAGCGGGGGCCGAACCCAGTACTTC. This translates into CASSHLTSGGRTQYF.

The chain uses TRBV10-3 and TRBJ2-2; 7 positions match TRBD2. The junction had 8 bases not matched to a gene; V was cut back by 10 bases and J by 0 bases. Germline V lookup: CDR1 ENHRY, CDR2 SYGVKD. CDR3 length: 15 residues. For the CDR3, the DNA is TGTGCCACTTGGGGGGGTACCACGAACACCGGGGAGCTGTTTTTT. Protein sequence: CATWGGTTNTGELFF.

The chain is built from TRBV6-5 and TRBJ1-4; no definite D call. CDR1 and CDR2 from the germline V gene are MNHEY and SVGAGI. V gave up 2 bases and J gave up 13 bases, with 14 bases separating them. CDR3 length: 13 residues. The CDR3 DNA reads TGTGCCAGCAGTTACGGCCAGAACGTTGGACTGTTTTTT. Translating it yields CASSYGQNVGLFF.

Concerning this clonotype: A much more abundant neighbour one base away suggests this may be a read error. This rearrangement joins TRBV20-1 to TRBJ1-3; D remains unclear. The CDR3 length is 14 residues. CDR1 is DFQATT and CDR2 is SNEGSKA in the germline V gene (reference sequence). The DNA for the CDR3 is TGCAGTGCTGGAGACCCAAGCTCTGGAAACACCATATATTTT. As protein: CSAGDPSSGNTIYF.

This clonotype occurred many times. The chain recombines TRBV7-8 with TRBJ1-5; 7 nucleotides agree with TRBD1. Germline V gene lookup returns CDR1 SGHVS and CDR2 FQNEAQ. The J segment lost 3 bases and the V segment lost 5 bases, leaving 4 bases of the junction unmatched. The CDR3 consists of 14 residues. Written as DNA, the CDR3 is TGTGCCAGCAGCCCCGACAGGGTCAATCAGCCCCAGCATTTT. As protein: CASSPDRVNQPQHF.

V and J are TRBV6-5 and TRBJ2-1; 9 bases match TRBD1. Germline CDR1 is MNHEY and CDR2 is SVGAGI. Trimming cost V 11 bases and J 2 bases; bases outside gene matches: 10. CDR3 size: 15 residues. CDR3 amino acids: CAAPHRDRAYNEQFF. The CDR3 DNA reads TGTGCCGCACCACACCGGGACAGGGCCTACAATGAGCAGTTCTTC.

This clonotype has more than one count but fewer than ten. The J gene is TRBJ1-1, the V gene TRBV12-3 or TRBV12-4; TRBD1 might be the D (5 bases). Trimming shortened V by 8 bases and J by 2 bases, and 18 bases separated the two germline ends. This CDR3 contains 15 residues. The CDR3 spells CASRRAGTVNTEAFF. CDR3 DNA sequence: TGTGCCAGCCGGCGGGCCGGGACGGTCAACACTGAAGCTTTCTTT.

This clonotype was counted at least ten times. The CDR3 bases are TGTGCCAGTAGTACGCTACTGCGGGGGGTGAACACTGAAGCTTTCTTT. Translated, it gives CASSTLLRGVNTEAFF. V usage is TRBV19 and J usage is TRBJ1-1; a possible D gene is TRBD1 (5 bases). V gave up 4 bases and J gave up 0 bases, with 15 bases separating them. The CDR3 has 16 residues. Per the germline V gene, CDR1 is LNHDA and CDR2 is SQIVND (reference sequence).

This clonotype has just a few counts. The V call is TRBV4-3, the J call TRBJ2-1; 8 positions match TRBD2. Germline V gene data show CDR1 as LGHNA and CDR2 as YSLEER. This CDR3 has 17 residues. The trim removed 1 base at V and 10 bases at J, leaving 15 bases unmatched. The CDR3 coding sequence is TGCGCCAGCAGCCAAGCGATCGGTAGCGGGACTTTGGGGGAGCAGTTCTTC. Protein product: CASSQAIGSGTLGEQFF.

In this sample, this clonotype turned up many times. The CDR3 DNA follows: TGCGCCAGCAGCCCCCGGACAGAGCCCTACAATGAGCAGTTCTTC. Translation: CASSPRTEPYNEQFF. The rearrangement uses TRBV5-1 and TRBJ2-1, with D possibly being TRBD1 (6 bases). CDR1 is SGHRS, CDR2 YFSETQ, per germline. V was cut by 4 bases and J by 2 bases, with 13 bases left in between. This CDR3 contains 15 residues.

This clonotype was seen at least ten times. V gene TRBV2 combines with J gene TRBJ1-1, with 8 bases aligning to TRBD1. Germline-derived CDR1 and CDR2 are SNHLY and FYNNEI. The CDR3 is made up of 14 amino acids. V lost 6 bases, J lost 4 bases, and 7 bases stayed unmatched. CDR3 in amino acids: CASRPQGVSTEAFF. The CDR3 DNA sequence: TGTGCCAGCAGGCCACAGGGGGTTAGCACTGAAGCTTTCTTT.

The CDR3 region is CASSASGGNEQFF. For the CDR3, the DNA is TGTGCCTCTTCGGCTAGCGGGGGCAATGAGCAGTTCTTC. The chain is built from TRBV10-3 and TRBJ2-1, with 10 bases aligning to TRBD2. The V and J ends lost 11 bases and 6 bases, in that order; junction bases with no gene match: 7. The CDR3 totals 13 residues. In germline, CDR1 is ENHRY, CDR2 SYGVKD.

A few counts support this clonotype. The chain recombines TRBV28 with TRBJ1-4; D remains unclear. V was pared by 2 bases and J by 13 bases, with 8 bases between. This CDR3 spans 11 amino acids. Per the germline V gene, CDR1 is MDHEN and CDR2 is SYDVKM. DNA of the CDR3: TGTGCCAGCAGTTTAATTGGACGACTGTTTTTT. This encodes CASSLIGRLFF.

This clonotype was counted many times. The genes are TRBV4-2 and TRBJ1-4, with 10 bases that match TRBD1. The germline CDR1 and CDR2 sequences are LGHNA and YNFKEQ. CDR3 length: 16 amino acids. The J segment lost 7 bases and the V segment lost 5 bases, leaving 10 bases of the junction unmatched. The CDR3 loop is CASSAGQGTVSEKLFF. The CDR3 DNA reads as TGTGCCAGCAGCGCGGGACAGGGGACCGTTTCTGAAAAACTGTTTTTT.

This clonotype was observed many times. This chain connects TRBV7-9 to TRBJ2-7, with a possible D match to TRBD1 (5 bases). Germline V lookup: CDR1 SEHNR, CDR2 FQNEAQ (reference sequence). Trimming stripped 3 bases from V and 2 bases from J, with 14 bases between. CDR3 length: 15 amino acids. CDR3 nucleotide sequence: TGTGCCAGCAGCTTTAGTAGACAGACGACCTACGAGCAGTACTTC. Encoded protein: CASSFSRQTTYEQYF.

There are a few counts of this clonotype. V gene TRBV28 combines with J gene TRBJ2-2; 7 positions agree with TRBD1. From germline, CDR1 is MDHEN and CDR2 SYDVKM. The CDR3 spans 14 residues. After removal of 2 bases from V and 6 bases from J, the junction contained 3 bases not matched to a gene. The DNA of the CDR3 is TGTGCCAGCAGTTTAGACAGGGCAGCCGGGGAGCTGTTTTTT. It yields the protein CASSLDRAAGELFF.

This sequence joins TRBV5-8 and TRBJ1-5; the D is unclear. The CDR3 totals 18 residues. CDR1 is SGHTS and CDR2 is YDEGEE in the germline V gene. The V gene lost 1 base and the J gene lost 0 bases, with 17 bases spanning the gap. CDR3 loop: CASSLLMTLGYSNQPQHF. Here the CDR3 DNA reads TGTGCCAGCAGCTTGCTAATGACCCTCGGATATAGCAATCAGCCCCAGCATTTT.